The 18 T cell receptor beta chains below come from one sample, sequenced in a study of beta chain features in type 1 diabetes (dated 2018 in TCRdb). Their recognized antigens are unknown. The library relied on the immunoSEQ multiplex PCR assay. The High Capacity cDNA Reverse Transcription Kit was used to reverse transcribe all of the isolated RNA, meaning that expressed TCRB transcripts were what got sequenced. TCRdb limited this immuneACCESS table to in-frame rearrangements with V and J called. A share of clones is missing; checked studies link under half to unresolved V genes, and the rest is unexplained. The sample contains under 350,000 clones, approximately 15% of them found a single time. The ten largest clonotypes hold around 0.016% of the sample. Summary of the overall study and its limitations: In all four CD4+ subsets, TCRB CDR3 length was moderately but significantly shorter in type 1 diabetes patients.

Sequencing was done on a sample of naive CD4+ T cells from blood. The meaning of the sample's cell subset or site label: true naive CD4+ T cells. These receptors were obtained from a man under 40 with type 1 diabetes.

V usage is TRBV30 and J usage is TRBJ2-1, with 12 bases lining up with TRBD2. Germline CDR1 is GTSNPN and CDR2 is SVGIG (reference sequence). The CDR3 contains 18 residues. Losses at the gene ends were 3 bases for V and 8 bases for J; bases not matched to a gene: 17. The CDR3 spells CAWRLGWGRLAGADEQFF. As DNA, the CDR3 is TGTGCCTGGAGACTCGGCTGGGGGAGACTAGCGGGAGCCGATGAGCAGTTCTTC.

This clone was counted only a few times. CDR3 sequence reads: CASTIAGTFGNEQFF. CDR3 coding DNA: TGTGCCAGCACAATAGCGGGAACCTTTGGGAATGAGCAGTTCTTC. The chain has TRBV5-5 and TRBJ2-1; 8 bases align to TRBD2. The CDR3 runs to 15 residues. Germline-derived CDR1 and CDR2 are SGHKS and YYEKEE (reference sequence). The V gene end was trimmed by 6 bases and the J gene end by 7 bases; junction bases not matched to a gene: 12.

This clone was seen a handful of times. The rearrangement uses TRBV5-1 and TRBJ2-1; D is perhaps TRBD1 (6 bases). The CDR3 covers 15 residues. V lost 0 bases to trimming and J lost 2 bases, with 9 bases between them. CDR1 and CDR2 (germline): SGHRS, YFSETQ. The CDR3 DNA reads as TGCGCCAGCAGCTTGGCAGGGGCGGCCTACAATGAGCAGTTCTTC. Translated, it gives CASSLAGAAYNEQFF.

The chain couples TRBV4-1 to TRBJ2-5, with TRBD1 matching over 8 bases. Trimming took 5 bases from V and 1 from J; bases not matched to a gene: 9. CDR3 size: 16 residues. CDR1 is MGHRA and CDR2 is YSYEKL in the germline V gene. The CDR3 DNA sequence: TGCGCCAGCAGCGGCCAGGGGACAGGAATCCAAGAGACCCAGTACTTC. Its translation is CASSGQGTGIQETQYF.

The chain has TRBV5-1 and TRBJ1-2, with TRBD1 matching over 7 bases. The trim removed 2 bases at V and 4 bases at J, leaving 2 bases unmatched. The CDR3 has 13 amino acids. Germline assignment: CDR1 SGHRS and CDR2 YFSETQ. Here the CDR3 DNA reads TGCGCCAGCAGCTTTGGACAGGCCTATGGCTACACCTTC. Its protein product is CASSFGQAYGYTF.

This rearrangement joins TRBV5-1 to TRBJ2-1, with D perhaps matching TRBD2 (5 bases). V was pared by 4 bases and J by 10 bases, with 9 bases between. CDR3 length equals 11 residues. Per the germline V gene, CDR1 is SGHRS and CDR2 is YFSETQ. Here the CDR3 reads CASSPGEEQFF. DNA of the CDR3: TGCGCCAGCAGCCCCGGGGAGGAGCAGTTCTTC.

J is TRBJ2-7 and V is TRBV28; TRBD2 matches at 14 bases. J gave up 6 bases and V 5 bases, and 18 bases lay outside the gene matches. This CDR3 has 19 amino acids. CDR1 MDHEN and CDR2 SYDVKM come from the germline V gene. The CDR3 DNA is TGTGCCAGCAGTCCGCAAAGAGGATTGGGACTAGCGGGAGTGCGCGAGCAGTACTTC. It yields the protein CASSPQRGLGLAGVREQYF.

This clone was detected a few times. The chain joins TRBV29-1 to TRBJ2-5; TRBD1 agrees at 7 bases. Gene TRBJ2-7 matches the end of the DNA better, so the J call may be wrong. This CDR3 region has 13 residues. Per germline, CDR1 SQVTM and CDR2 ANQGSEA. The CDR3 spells CSAQGMEAYEQYF. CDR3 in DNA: TGCAGCGCACAGGGGATGGAGGCTTACGAGCAGTACTTC.

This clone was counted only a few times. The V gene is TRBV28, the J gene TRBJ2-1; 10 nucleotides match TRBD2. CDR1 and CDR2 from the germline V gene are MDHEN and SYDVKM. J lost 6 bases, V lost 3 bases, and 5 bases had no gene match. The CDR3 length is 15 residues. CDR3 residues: CASSFLAGGLNEQFF. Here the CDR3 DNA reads TGTGCCAGCAGTTTTTTAGCGGGAGGTCTCAATGAGCAGTTCTTC.

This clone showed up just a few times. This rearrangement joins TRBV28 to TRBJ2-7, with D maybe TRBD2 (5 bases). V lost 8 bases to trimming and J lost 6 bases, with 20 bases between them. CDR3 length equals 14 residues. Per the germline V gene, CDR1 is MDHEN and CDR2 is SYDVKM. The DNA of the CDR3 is TGTGCCAGCCGCCGTGCGGGTAAGCTGGGCGAGCAGTACTTC. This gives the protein CASRRAGKLGEQYF.

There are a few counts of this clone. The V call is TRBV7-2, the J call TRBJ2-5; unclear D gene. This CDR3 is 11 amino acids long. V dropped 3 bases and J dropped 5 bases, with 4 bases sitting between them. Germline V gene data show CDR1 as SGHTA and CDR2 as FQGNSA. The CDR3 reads CASSFSETQYF. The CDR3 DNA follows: TGTGCCAGCAGCTTTAGTGAGACCCAGTACTTC.

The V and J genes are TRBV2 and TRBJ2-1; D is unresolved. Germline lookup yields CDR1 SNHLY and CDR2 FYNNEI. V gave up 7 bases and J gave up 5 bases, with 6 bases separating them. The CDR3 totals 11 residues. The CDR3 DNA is TGTGCCAGCATTTATAACAATGAGCAGTTCTTC. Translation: CASIYNNEQFF.

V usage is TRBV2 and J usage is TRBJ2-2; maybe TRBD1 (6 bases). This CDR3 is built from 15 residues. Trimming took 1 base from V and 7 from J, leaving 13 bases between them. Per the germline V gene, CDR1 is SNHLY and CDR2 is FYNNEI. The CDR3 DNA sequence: TGTGCCAGCAGTGAAGAAGGCCAGGGGAACGGGGAGCTGTTTTTT. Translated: CASSEEGQGNGELFF.

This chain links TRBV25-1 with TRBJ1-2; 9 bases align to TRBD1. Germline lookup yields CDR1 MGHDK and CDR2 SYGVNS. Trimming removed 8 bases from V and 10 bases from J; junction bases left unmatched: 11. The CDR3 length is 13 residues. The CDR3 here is CASGRTGVNDYTF. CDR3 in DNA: TGTGCCAGCGGGAGGACAGGGGTTAATGACTACACCTTC.

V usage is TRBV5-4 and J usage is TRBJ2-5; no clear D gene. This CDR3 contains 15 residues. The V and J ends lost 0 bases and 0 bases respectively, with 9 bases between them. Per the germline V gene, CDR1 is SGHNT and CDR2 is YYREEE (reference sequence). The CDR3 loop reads CASSLGLGDQETQYF. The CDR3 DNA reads TGTGCCAGCAGCTTGGGTCTAGGAGACCAAGAGACCCAGTACTTC.

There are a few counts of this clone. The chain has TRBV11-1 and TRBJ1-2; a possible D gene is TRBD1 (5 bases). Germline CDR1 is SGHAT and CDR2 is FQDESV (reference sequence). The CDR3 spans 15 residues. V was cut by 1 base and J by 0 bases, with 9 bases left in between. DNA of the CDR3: TGTGCCAGCAGCTTAGTCCAGGGCGCTAACTATGGCTACACCTTC. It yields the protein CASSLVQGANYGYTF.

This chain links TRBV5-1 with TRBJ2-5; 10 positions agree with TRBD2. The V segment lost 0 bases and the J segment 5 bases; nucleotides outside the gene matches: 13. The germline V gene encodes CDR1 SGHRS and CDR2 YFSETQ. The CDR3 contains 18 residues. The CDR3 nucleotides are TGCGCCAGCAGCTTGGGGACTAGCGGAACTGAGGCTCCCGAGACCCAGTACTTC. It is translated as CASSLGTSGTEAPETQYF.

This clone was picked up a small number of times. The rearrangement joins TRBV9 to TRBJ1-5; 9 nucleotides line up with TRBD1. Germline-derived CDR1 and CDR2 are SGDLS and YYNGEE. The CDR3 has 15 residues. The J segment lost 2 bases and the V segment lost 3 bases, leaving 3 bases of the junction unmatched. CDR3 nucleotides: TGTGCCAGCAGCGCGGGGGACAGGGGCAATCAGCCCCAGCATTTT. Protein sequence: CASSAGDRGNQPQHF.